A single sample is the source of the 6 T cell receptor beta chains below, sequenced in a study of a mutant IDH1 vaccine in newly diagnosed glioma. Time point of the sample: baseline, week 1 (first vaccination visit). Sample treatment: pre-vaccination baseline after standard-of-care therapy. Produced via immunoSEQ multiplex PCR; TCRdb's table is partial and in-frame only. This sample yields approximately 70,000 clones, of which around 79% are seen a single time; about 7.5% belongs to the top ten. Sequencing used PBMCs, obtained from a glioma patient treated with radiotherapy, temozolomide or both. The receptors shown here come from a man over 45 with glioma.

The CDR3 bases are TGTGCCAGCAGAGAAAGACAGAGGACCACCTACGAGCAGTACTTC. It encodes CASRERQRTTYEQYF. V gene TRBV2 combines with J gene TRBJ2-7, with TRBD1 as a possible D gene (5 bases). There are 15 residues in the CDR3. Trimming pared 6 bases from V and 2 bases from J, leaving 17 bases between. Germline CDR1 is SNHLY and CDR2 is FYNNEI.

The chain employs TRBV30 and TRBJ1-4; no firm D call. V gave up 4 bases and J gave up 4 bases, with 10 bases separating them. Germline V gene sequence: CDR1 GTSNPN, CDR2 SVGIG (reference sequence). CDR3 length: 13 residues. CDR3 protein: CAWNQRGNEKLFF. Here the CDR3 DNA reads TGTGCCTGGAATCAACGGGGTAATGAAAAACTGTTTTTT.

DNA for the CDR3: TGTGCCTGGAGTGTACGGGGACAGTGGGGCAATGAGCAGTTCTTC. Translated, it gives CAWSVRGQWGNEQFF. The rearrangement links TRBV30 to TRBJ2-1, with 7 bases that match TRBD1. From germline, CDR1 is GTSNPN and CDR2 SVGIG (reference sequence). V shed 0 bases and J 6 bases; nucleotides not matched to a gene: 8. The length of the CDR3 is 15 residues.

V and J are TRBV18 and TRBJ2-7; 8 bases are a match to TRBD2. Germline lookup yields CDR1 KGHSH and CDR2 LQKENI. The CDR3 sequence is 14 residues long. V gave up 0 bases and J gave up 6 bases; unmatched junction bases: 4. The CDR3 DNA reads TGTGCCAGCTCACCACCTACGGGGGGGCGCGAGCAGTACTTC. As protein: CASSPPTGGREQYF.

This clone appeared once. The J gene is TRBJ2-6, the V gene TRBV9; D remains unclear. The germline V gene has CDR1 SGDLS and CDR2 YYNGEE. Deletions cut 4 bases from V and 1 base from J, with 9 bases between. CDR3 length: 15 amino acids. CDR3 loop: CASSLSDSGANVLTF. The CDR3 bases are TGTGCCAGCAGCCTCTCCGATTCTGGGGCCAACGTCCTGACTTTC.

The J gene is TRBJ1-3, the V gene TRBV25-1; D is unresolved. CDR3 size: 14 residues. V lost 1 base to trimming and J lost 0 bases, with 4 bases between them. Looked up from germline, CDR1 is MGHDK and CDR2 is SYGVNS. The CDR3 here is CASSELSSGNTIYF. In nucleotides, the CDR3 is TGTGCCAGCAGTGAATTGAGCTCTGGAAACACCATATATTTT.